The source of this TCR beta chain is a study of shared clonotypes between healthy human individuals. Naive CD8 cells, CD45RO-negative and positively selected for CCR7, excluded terminally differentiated effector memory CD45RA+ cells. Overall study results and limits: In several donors, around 5% of naive CD4 clonotypes appeared in common.

Concerning this clone itself: The antigen remains undetermined.

Trimming took off 6 bases at V and 0 bases at J, with 9 bases between the two ends. This CDR3 spans 13 amino acids. Germline assignment: CDR1 SEHNR and CDR2 FQNEAQ (reference sequence). The protocol was immunoSEQ multiplex PCR, while the TCRdb copy is restricted to in-frame clones and leaves out a portion. The sample has about 2.1 million clones, 90% to 95% seen once. The V call is TRBV7-9, the J call TRBJ2-7; D may be TRBD2 (5 bases). Sequencing used naive CD8+ T cells from PBMCs. The sequence was collected from a man between 18 and 35 years old in good health. Some clones in this sample may be carry-over from other donors' samples. CDR3 sequence (DNA): TGTGCCAGCAGAGACCGGGGCTCCTACGAGCAGTACTTC. Residues: CASRDRGSYEQYF. The entire variable domain, with the rest obtained from reference TRBV7-9 and TRBJ2-7, is as follows: DTGVSQNPRHKITKRGQNVTFRCDPISEHNRLYWYRQTLGQGPEFLTYFQNEAQLEKSRLLSDRFSAERPKGSFSTLEIQRTEQGDSAMYLCASRDRGSYEQYFGPGTRLTVT.